This T cell receptor (beta chain) was recovered during a study of T cell changes during pregnancy in multiple sclerosis. Here immunoSEQ multiplex PCR was the method, and the copy in TCRdb shows in-frame clones only, minus some. There are 90,000 to 100,000 clones in the sample; 94% occur only once, and around 2.2% lies in the top ten. The V end was cut by 6 bases, the J end by 0 bases, with 9 bases between. This CDR3 contains 13 residues. CDR1 MNHEY and CDR2 SMNVEV come from the germline V gene (reference sequence). The receptor's source is a female donor with multiple sclerosis, enrolled in a pregnancy study. The material sequenced was peripheral blood, taken in the third trimester of pregnancy. The chain joins TRBV27 to TRBJ2-7; D uncertain. The CDR3: CASRLLSSYEQYF. The CDR3 nucleotides read TGTGCCAGCAGACTCCTGAGCTCCTACGAGCAGTACTTC.